The T cell receptor (beta chain) under discussion was sequenced for a study of OX40 agonist ivuxolimab in advanced cancers. Study as a whole: Partial responses were observed in three patients, of whom one had hepatocellular carcinoma and two had cutaneous melanoma.

Study conclusions and caveats: Fewer expanded clones were found on average in CD4+ than in CD8+ T cells.

Sequenced by immunoSEQ multiplex PCR; TCRdb stores in-frame clones only, minus some. The sample carries around 41,000 clones, 88% recorded once. V shed 1 base, J shed 6 bases, and the junction held 11 bases outside the gene matches. The CDR3 spans 16 residues. Per germline, CDR1 MGHRA and CDR2 YSYEKL. Note on this clone: Its specificity is unknown.

The receptor was derived from an adult with an advanced solid tumor such as melanoma, head and neck, liver or kidney cancer. J is TRBJ2-7 and V is TRBV4-1; TRBD2 matches at 8 bases. This specimen consisted of CD4+ or CD8+ T cells sorted from blood, obtained in a trial of the OX40 agonist ivuxolimab. CDR3 loop: CASSQVAAGESGEQYF. DNA of the CDR3: TGCGCCAGCAGCCAAGTGGCAGCGGGAGAGTCTGGCGAGCAGTACTTC.